This T cell receptor (beta chain) was obtained from a study of blood T cell repertoires in COVID-19. Study in general: COVID-19 samples collected from the United States, Italy and Spain covered acute and convalescent phases.

In the study's own analysis: Counts of nucleated cells, estimated from reference gene primer amplification, were obtained. The table came from immunoSEQ multiplex PCR; TCRdb's copy has only in-frame clones and leaves some out. V, J and clone size are those of that table, while D and trimming were read from the DNA. The repertoire holds over 50,000 clones, over 75% seen once, with roughly 10% in the top ten. This CDR3 is 16 amino acids long. V lost 4 bases and J lost 7; bases outside the gene matches: 10. CDR1 and CDR2 from the germline V gene are SGHDN and FVKESK. The TCR was taken from a human donor in a cohort sampled during active COVID-19. Sequenced sample: peripheral blood. The chain carries TRBV14 and TRBJ1-6, with 7 bases that match TRBD1. CDR3 DNA sequence: TGTGCCAGCAGCCCCACCACAGGGGCCGTAAATTCACCCCTCCACTTT. Encoded protein: CASSPTTGAVNSPLHF.